This T cell receptor beta chain is drawn from a study of shared clonotypes between healthy human individuals. Genomic DNA of each subset was evenly split across several immunoSEQ plates. Profiled with immunoSEQ multiplex PCR; TCRdb holds only in-frame clones, not every one. The sample carries under 1,100,000 clones, around 82% recorded once. V was trimmed by 5 bases and J by 7 bases, leaving 16 bases between them. The length of the CDR3 is 14 residues. From germline, CDR1 is LNHNV and CDR2 YYDKDF (reference sequence). V is TRBV15 and J is TRBJ2-3, with D possibly TRBD2 on 6 matching bases. The specimen sequenced was memory CD4+ T cells from PBMCs. Subset here: CD45RA-negative fraction. The source is a man between 18 and 35 years old in good health. Some clones in this sample may be carry-over from other donors' samples. CDR3 sequence: CATSGGIRFNTQYF. As DNA, the CDR3 is TGTGCCACCAGCGGGGGGATCAGGTTTAATACGCAGTATTTT.